Listed below are T cell receptor beta chains from one sample, sequenced in a study of T cell changes during pregnancy in multiple sclerosis. Some clones are missing from TCRdb's copy, which holds only in-frame ones; the method was immunoSEQ multiplex PCR. The top ten hold roughly 0.87% of the sample, which has some 42,000 clones, around 90% seen once. The source material was CD4+ T cells from peripheral blood mononuclear cells, sampled after pregnancy. The receptors stem from a female donor with multiple sclerosis, enrolled in a pregnancy study. Each CDR3 is given with its conserved first and last residue. Each record gives: J gene, clone size, D gene, V gene, CDR3 protein, CDR3 DNA. The D gene is left open where the match is weak. Only part of the rows carry a size: once, few, many, or a class if the clone is expanded.

J gene: TRBJ2-2; clone size: .; D gene: .; V gene: TRBV9; CDR3 protein: CASSVATGIDTGELFF; CDR3 DNA: TGTGCCAGCAGCGTAGCTACCGGGATAGACACCGGGGAGCTGTTTTTT
J gene: TRBJ1-4; clone size: .; D gene: .; V gene: TRBV7-2; CDR3 protein: CASSLDSGTEKLFF; CDR3 DNA: TGTGCCAGCAGCTTGGACAGCGGAACAGAAAAACTGTTTTTT
J gene: TRBJ1-2; clone size: .; D gene: .; V gene: TRBV21-1; CDR3 protein: CAKLGRVDYGYTF; CDR3 DNA: TGTGCCAAGTTAGGCAGGGTAGACTATGGCTACACCTTC
J gene: TRBJ1-1; clone size: .; D gene: .; V gene: TRBV7-9; CDR3 protein: CASSSRGNTEAFF; CDR3 DNA: TGTGCCAGCAGCAGCAGGGGGAACACTGAAGCTTTCTTT
J gene: TRBJ1-2; clone size: medium-sized; D gene: .; V gene: TRBV30; CDR3 protein: CAWSRDRPYGYTF; CDR3 DNA: TGTGCCTGGAGCCGAGACAGGCCCTATGGCTACACCTTC
J gene: TRBJ1-2; clone size: .; D gene: .; V gene: TRBV7-3; CDR3 protein: CASSLVPSGRVKYGYTF; CDR3 DNA: TGTGCCAGCAGCTTAGTCCCTTCTGGCAGGGTGAAATATGGCTACACCTTC
J gene: TRBJ1-5; clone size: once; D gene: .; V gene: TRBV21-1; CDR3 protein: CASSNPEAGTGGNQPQHF; CDR3 DNA: TGTGCCAGCAGCAATCCCGAAGCCGGGACAGGGGGCAATCAGCCCCAGCATTTT
J gene: TRBJ1-2; clone size: .; D gene: .; V gene: TRBV7-8; CDR3 protein: CASSQLRGNYGYTF; CDR3 DNA: TGTGCCAGCAGCCAACTCAGGGGTAACTATGGCTACACCTTC
J gene: TRBJ1-5; clone size: .; D gene: .; V gene: TRBV29-1; CDR3 protein: CSVEVGGNQPQHF; CDR3 DNA: TGCAGCGTTGAAGTAGGGGGAAATCAGCCCCAGCATTTT
J gene: TRBJ2-3; clone size: .; D gene: TRBD2; V gene: TRBV5-5; CDR3 protein: CASSLAVGGVGDTQYF; CDR3 DNA: TGTGCCAGCAGCTTGGCGGTGGGGGGGGTGGGAGATACGCAGTATTTT
J gene: TRBJ2-3; clone size: .; D gene: TRBD2; V gene: TRBV10-3; CDR3 protein: CAISGAGGPPDTQYF; CDR3 DNA: TGTGCCATCAGTGGAGCGGGGGGGCCCCCAGATACGCAGTATTTT
J gene: TRBJ1-2; clone size: .; D gene: .; V gene: TRBV27; CDR3 protein: CASSSQGRLNYGYTF; CDR3 DNA: TGTGCCAGCAGTAGTCAGGGAAGACTTAACTATGGCTACACCTTC
J gene: TRBJ1-2; clone size: .; D gene: .; V gene: TRBV28; CDR3 protein: CASSPGPGAVYGYTF; CDR3 DNA: TGTGCCAGCAGCCCGGGGCCAGGGGCCGTATATGGCTACACCTTC
J gene: TRBJ2-3; clone size: .; D gene: TRBD2; V gene: TRBV28; CDR3 protein: CASTRGWRGGPDTQYF; CDR3 DNA: TGTGCCAGCACCCGTGGGTGGCGGGGGGGCCCAGATACGCAGTATTTT
J gene: TRBJ1-2; clone size: .; D gene: .; V gene: TRBV19; CDR3 protein: CASSIGSNYGYTF; CDR3 DNA: TGTGCCAGTAGTATAGGCAGTAACTATGGCTACACCTTC
J gene: TRBJ2-2; clone size: .; D gene: TRBD1; V gene: TRBV19; CDR3 protein: CASSGTVNTGELFF; CDR3 DNA: TGTGCCAGTAGCGGGACAGTAAACACCGGGGAGCTGTTTTTT
J gene: TRBJ2-3; clone size: .; D gene: .; V gene: TRBV30; CDR3 protein: CAWSKPGTDTQYF; CDR3 DNA: TGTGCCTGGAGTAAGCCCGGCACAGATACGCAGTATTTT
J gene: TRBJ1-5; clone size: .; D gene: TRBD1; V gene: TRBV2; CDR3 protein: CASSADRDRHQPQHF; CDR3 DNA: TGTGCCAGCAGTGCTGACAGGGATAGGCATCAGCCCCAGCATTTT
J gene: TRBJ2-6; clone size: once; D gene: .; V gene: TRBV7-3; CDR3 protein: CASSPGHNSGANVLTF; CDR3 DNA: TGTGCCAGCAGCCCAGGACACAACTCTGGGGCCAACGTCCTGACTTTC